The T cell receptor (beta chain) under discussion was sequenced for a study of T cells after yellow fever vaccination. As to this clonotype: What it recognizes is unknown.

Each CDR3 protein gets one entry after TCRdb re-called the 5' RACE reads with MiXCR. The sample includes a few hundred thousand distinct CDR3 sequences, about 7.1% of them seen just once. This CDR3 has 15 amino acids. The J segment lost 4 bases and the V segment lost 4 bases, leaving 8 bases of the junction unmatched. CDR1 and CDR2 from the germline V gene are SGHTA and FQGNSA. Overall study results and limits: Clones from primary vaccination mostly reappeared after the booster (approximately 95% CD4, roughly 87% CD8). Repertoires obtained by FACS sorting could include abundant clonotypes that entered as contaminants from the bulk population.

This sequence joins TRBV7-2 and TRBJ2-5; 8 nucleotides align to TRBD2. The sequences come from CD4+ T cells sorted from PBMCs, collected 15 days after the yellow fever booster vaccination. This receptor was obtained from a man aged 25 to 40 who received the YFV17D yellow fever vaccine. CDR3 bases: TGTGCCAGCAGCTGGGGCGGGCGGGGGGCAGAGACCCAGTACTTC. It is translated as CASSWGGRGAETQYF.